This T cell receptor (beta chain) comes out of a study of early T cells in non-severe SARS-CoV-2 infection. Study background: Unpaired chains resulted from sequencing bulk RNA of unsorted whole blood.

CDR3 length: 13 amino acids. V dropped 9 bases and J dropped 2; count of bases not matched to a gene: 5. CDR1 and CDR2 (germline): LNHDA, SQIVND (reference sequence). This clonotype has a count of ten or more. Using its own MiXCR run on the 5' RACE reads, TCRdb lists one record per CDR3 protein. Among around 62,000 distinct CDR3 sequences, approximately 13% were seen once, and the ten largest hold less than 4.5%. The TCR originated in an adult who was a healthcare worker with PCR-confirmed SARS-CoV-2 infection or an uninfected control (not recorded which). The chain couples TRBV19 to TRBJ2-3; 7 nucleotides agree with TRBD1. Sequencing was done on a sample of whole blood. CDR3: CASRDSPTDTQYF. CDR3 DNA sequence: TGTGCCAGCAGGGACAGCCCCACAGATACGCAGTATTTT.